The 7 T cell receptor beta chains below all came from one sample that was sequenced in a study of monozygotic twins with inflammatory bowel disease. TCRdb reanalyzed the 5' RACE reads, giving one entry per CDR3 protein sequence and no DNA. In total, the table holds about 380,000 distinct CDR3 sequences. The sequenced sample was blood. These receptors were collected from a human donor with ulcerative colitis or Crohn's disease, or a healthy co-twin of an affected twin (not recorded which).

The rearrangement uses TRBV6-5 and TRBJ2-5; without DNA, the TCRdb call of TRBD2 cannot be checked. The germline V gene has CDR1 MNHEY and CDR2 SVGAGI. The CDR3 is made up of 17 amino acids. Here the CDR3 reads CASSYRGSDPLKETQYF.

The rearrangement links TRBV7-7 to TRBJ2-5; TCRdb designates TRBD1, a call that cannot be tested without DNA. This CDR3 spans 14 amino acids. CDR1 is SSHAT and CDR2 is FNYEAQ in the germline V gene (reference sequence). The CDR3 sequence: CASSQSGQQETQYF.

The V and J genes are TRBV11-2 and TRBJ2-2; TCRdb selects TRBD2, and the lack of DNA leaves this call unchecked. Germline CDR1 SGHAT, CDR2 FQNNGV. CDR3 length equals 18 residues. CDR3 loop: CASSPETSGGAGTGELFF.

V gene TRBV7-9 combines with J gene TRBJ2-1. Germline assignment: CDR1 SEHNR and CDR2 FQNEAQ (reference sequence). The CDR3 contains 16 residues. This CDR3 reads CASSLVRGYSYNEQFF.

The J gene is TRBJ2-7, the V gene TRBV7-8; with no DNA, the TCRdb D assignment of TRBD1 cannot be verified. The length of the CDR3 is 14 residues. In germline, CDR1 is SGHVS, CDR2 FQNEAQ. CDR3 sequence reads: CASSQQGGGYEQYF.

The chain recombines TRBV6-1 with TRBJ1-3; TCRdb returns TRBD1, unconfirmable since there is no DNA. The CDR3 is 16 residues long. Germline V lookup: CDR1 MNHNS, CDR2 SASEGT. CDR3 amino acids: CASRGGREHSGNTIYF.

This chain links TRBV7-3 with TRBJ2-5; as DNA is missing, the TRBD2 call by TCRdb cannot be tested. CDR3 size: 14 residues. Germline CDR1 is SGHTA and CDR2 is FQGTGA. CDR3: CASSRGLAGATQYF.